A single T cell receptor beta chain is shown here with its context. The junction departs from germline at one end; a sequencing error may be responsible. The length of the CDR3 is 15 residues. Naive CD4+ cells had CD25+ Tregs removed. Full-length variable regions came from constant-region reverse primers plus semi-nested Nested Universal Primer A PCR. TCRdb reprocessed the 5' RACE reads via MiXCR and lists one record per CDR3 protein. The data contain under 15,000 distinct CDR3 sequences, roughly a quarter of them singletons. This sequence joins TRBV12-3 or TRBV12-4 and TRBJ2-2; D may be TRBD2 (6 bases). This receptor was obtained from a female donor with breast cancer. The sequencing sample was made of naive CD4+ T cells sorted from blood. Subset of the sample: naive CD4+ T cells, CD4+CD45RA+CD25-. As DNA, the CDR3 is TGTACCAGCAGGTTGCGGGAACAGACCACCGGGGAGCTGTTTTTT. Its protein product is CTSRLREQTTGELFF.